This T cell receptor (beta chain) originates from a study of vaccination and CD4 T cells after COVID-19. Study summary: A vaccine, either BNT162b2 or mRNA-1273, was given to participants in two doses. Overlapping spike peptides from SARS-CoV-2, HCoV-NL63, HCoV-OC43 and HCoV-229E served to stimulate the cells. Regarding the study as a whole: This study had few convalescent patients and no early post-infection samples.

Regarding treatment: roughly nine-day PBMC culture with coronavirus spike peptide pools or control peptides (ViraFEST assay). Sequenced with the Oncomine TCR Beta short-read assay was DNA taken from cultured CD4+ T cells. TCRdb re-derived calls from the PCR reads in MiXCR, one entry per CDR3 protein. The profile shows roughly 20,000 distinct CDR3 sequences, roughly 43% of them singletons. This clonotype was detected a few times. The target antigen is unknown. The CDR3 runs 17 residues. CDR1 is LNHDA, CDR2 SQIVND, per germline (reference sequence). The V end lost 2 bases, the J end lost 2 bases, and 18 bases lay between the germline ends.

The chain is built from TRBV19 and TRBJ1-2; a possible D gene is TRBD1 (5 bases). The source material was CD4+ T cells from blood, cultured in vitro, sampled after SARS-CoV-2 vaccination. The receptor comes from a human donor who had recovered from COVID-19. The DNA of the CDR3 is TGTGCCAGTAGTATATTCGGGGATTCCACAGGCAACTATGGCTACACCTTC. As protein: CASSIFGDSTGNYGYTF. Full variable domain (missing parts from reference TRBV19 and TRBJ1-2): DGGITQSPKYLFRKEGQNVTLSCEQNLNHDAMYWYRQDPGQGLRLIYYSQIVNDFQKGDIAEGYSVSREKKESFPLTVTSAQKNPTAFYLCASSIFGDSTGNYGYTFGSGTRLTVV.